Each of the 10 T cell receptor beta chains below was sequenced from the same sample in a study of T-cell reconstitution after alpha-beta-depleted transplantation in children. Library preparation (for TCRbeta) was performed with unique molecular identifiers. Using its own MiXCR run on the PCR reads, TCRdb lists one record per CDR3 protein. The data contain hundreds of thousands of distinct CDR3 sequences, roughly 15% of them singletons. The sample in question was PBMCs from the stem cell graft donor, obtained from the stem cell graft. These receptors originate from a human donor who donated a stem cell graft to a child with acute myeloid leukemia.

This clonotype was recorded at least ten times. This chain uses TRBV5-1 with TRBJ1-6; D is undetermined. Trimming left V 4 bases short and J 10 bases short, with 12 bases between. There are 13 residues in the CDR3. The germline V gene has CDR1 SGHRS and CDR2 YFSETQ. The CDR3 DNA sequence: TGCGCCAGCAGCGAGGGTCTGGGGTCACCCCTCCACTTT. It specifies CASSEGLGSPLHF. Together with reference TRBV5-1 and TRBJ1-6, the CDR3 gives the full variable domain: KAGVTQTPRYLIKTRGQQVTLSCSPISGHRSVSWYQQTPGQGLQFLFEYFSETQRNKGNFPGRFSGRQFSNSRSEMNVSTLELGDSALYLCASSEGLGSPLHFGNGTRLTVT.

This clonotype was recorded at least ten times. The chain couples TRBV29-1 to TRBJ2-3; D is perhaps TRBD2 (5 bases). Trimming pared 4 bases from V and 3 bases from J, leaving 14 bases between. This CDR3 spans 14 amino acids. In germline, CDR1 is SQVTM, CDR2 ANQGSEA. CDR3 residues: CSVGPRGLTDTQYF. CDR3 nucleotides: TGCAGCGTTGGGCCACGGGGATTAACAGATACGCAGTATTTT.

This clonotype was seen many times. This chain connects TRBV20-1 to TRBJ2-3; D remains ambiguous. Trimming left V 6 bases short and J 5 bases short, with 12 bases between. The CDR3 length is 12 residues. Germline V gene data show CDR1 as DFQATT and CDR2 as SNEGSKA (reference sequence). The CDR3 DNA reads as TGCAGTGCAGAGACACAGCTAGATACGCAGTATTTT. Its translation is CSAETQLDTQYF.

This clonotype was picked up many times. V is TRBV20-1 and J is TRBJ1-3; TRBD1 matches at 7 bases. The CDR3 sequence is 13 residues long. CDR1 and CDR2 (germline): DFQATT, SNEGSKA (reference sequence). CDR3 coding DNA: TGCAGGGGGGACAGCCACTCTGGAAACACCATATATTTT. Protein product: CRGDSHSGNTIYF.

In the case of this clonotype: A much more abundant neighbour one base away suggests this may be a read error. The genes are TRBV20-1 and TRBJ1-1; 9 bases align to TRBD1. The CDR3 extends over 15 amino acids. J lost 6 bases, V lost 5 bases, and 13 bases had no gene match. The germline CDR1 and CDR2 sequences are DFQATT and SNEGSKA (reference sequence). The CDR3 protein is CSADSDRGYSAEAFF. The DNA for the CDR3 is TGCAGTGCTGATTCGGACAGGGGTTATAGCGCTGAAGCTTTCTTT.

This clonotype appeared a few times. The rearrangement uses TRBV15 and TRBJ2-2, with 11 positions matching TRBD2. The CDR3 loop spans 19 amino acids. The germline V gene has CDR1 LNHNV and CDR2 YYDKDF (reference sequence). The ends lost 1 base at V and 5 bases at J; junction bases unmatched: 12. CDR3 residues: CATSRGGRLAGLGTGELFF. CDR3 nucleotide sequence: TGTGCCACCAGCAGAGGAGGGAGACTAGCGGGGTTAGGTACCGGGGAGCTGTTTTTT.

As for this clonotype: It may be a read error: a sequence one base away is much more abundant. J is TRBJ2-7 and V is TRBV20-1; tentatively, D is TRBD1 or TRBD2 (5 bases each). The V and J ends lost 1 base and 12 bases respectively, with 13 bases between them. Germline values: CDR1 DFQATT, CDR2 SNEGSKA (reference sequence). The CDR3 has 11 amino acids. The CDR3 DNA follows: TGCAGTGCTAGAGCCTCCGGGGACCTGTACGTC. Amino acid sequence: CSARASGDLYV.

Note on this clonotype: This sequence may be a read error, since a much larger clone differs from it by one base. The missing conserved phenylalanine or tryptophan at the end of this CDR3 makes a read error likely. V and J are TRBV12-3 or TRBV12-4 and TRBJ2-7; tentative D call: TRBD2 (6 bases). The CDR3 has 12 amino acids. Trimming cost V 3 bases and J 7 bases, with 10 bases left between them. CDR3 protein: CASSLTAGEQYL. In DNA, the CDR3 is TGTGCCAGCAGTTTGACCGCGGGGGAGCAGTACCTC.

Ten or more counts support this clonotype. The rearrangement links TRBV12-3 or TRBV12-4 to TRBJ1-5; a weak D match, TRBD1 (6 bases). The V and J ends lost 6 bases and 5 bases respectively, with 11 bases between them. The CDR3 extends over 13 amino acids. The CDR3 nucleotides read TGTGCCAGCAGAACAGGGAGCTATCAGCCCCAGCATTTT. Translating gives CASRTGSYQPQHF.

In this sample, this clonotype turned up a few times. The genes are TRBV11-2 and TRBJ2-1; 8 nucleotides align to TRBD2. Germline V gene sequence: CDR1 SGHAT, CDR2 FQNNGV. This CDR3 is built from 19 residues. The V segment lost 0 bases and the J segment 4 bases; nucleotides outside the gene matches: 14. The CDR3: CASSLDREGANRGYNEQFF. In DNA, the CDR3 is TGTGCCAGCAGCTTAGACCGGGAGGGAGCTAATAGAGGATACAATGAGCAGTTCTTC. The complete variable domain, with remaining parts taken from reference TRBV11-2 and TRBJ2-1, reads EAGVAQSPRYKIIEKRQSVAFWCNPISGHATLYWYQQILGQGPKLLIQFQNNGVVDDSQLPKDRFSAERLKGVDSTLKIQPAKLEDSAVYLCASSLDREGANRGYNEQFFGPGTRLTVL.